The following is a TCR beta chain sequence with its context. Original methodology: Amplification from reference gene primers served as the basis for estimated nucleated cell counts. Profiled with immunoSEQ multiplex PCR; TCRdb holds only in-frame clones, not every one. That table is the source of V, J and clone size, and D and trimming were worked out from the DNA. The sample contains roughly 260,000 clones, 88% of which appear only once. This record comes from a study of blood T cell repertoires in COVID-19. The wider study: There were acute and convalescent COVID-19 samples, and they came from the United States, Italy and Spain.

Germline CDR1 and CDR2: MGHRA and YSYEKL. The V and J ends lost 0 bases and 3 bases respectively, with 9 bases between them. The CDR3 totals 15 residues. The rearrangement uses TRBV4-1 and TRBJ1-3; D may be TRBD1 (5 bases). The sample was peripheral blood. This receptor was taken from a woman aged 40 to 50 who had recovered from COVID-19. CDR3 in amino acids: CASSQDPDSGNTIYF. The CDR3 DNA reads as TGCGCCAGCAGCCAAGATCCCGACAGTGGAAACACCATATATTTT.